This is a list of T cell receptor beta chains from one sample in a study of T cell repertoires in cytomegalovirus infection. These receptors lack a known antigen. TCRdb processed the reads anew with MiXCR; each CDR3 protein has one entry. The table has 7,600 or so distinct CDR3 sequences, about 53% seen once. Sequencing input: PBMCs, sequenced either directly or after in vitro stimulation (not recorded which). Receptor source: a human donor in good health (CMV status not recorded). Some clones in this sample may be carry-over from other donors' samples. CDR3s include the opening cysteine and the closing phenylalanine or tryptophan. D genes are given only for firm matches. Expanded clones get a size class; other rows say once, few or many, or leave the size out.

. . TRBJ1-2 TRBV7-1 TGTGCCAGCAGCTCGGCGGGAAGCGGCTACACCTTC CASSSAGSGYTF
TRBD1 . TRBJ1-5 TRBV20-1 TGCAGTGCTTGGGACAGGGGGCATTATAGCAATCAGCCCCAGCATTGG CSAWDRGHYSNQPQHW
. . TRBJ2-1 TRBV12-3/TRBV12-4 TGTGCCGGCAGCTCCCTAAGCCTCCTTTTGGGAGAAAGGTCCTCCAATGAGCAGTTCTTC CAGSSLSLLLGERSSNEQFF
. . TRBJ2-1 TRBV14 TGTGCCAGCAGCAAAGAGTGGGGGGACAAGGAGCAGTTCTTC CASSKEWGDKEQFF
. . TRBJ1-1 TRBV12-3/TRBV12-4 TGTGCCAGCAGTACAGGGTTTGTGACTGAAGCTTTCTTT CASSTGFVTEAFF
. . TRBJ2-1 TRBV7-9 TGTGCCAGCAGCCCGGGACGGGGAGTTTACAAGGAGCAGTTCTTC CASSPGRGVYKEQFF
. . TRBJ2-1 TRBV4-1 TGCGCCAGCTTTGGATGGGACGTGAGAGACTCCTACAATGAGCAGTTCTTC CASFGWDVRDSYNEQFF
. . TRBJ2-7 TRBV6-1 TGTGCCAGCAAAGGCAGGACGAAATCCTACGAGCAGTACTTC CASKGRTKSYEQYF
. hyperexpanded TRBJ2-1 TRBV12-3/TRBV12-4 TGTGCCAGCAGCTCCCTAAGCCTCCTTGGGGGAGAAAGGTCCTACAATGAGCAGTTCTTC CASSSLSLLGGERSYNEQFF
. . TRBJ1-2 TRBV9 TGTGCCAGCAGCGTAGTAACAGGGAAGGGCTACACCTTC CASSVVTGKGYTF
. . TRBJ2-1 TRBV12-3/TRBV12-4 TGTGCCAGCAGCTCCCTACGCCTCCTTGTGGGAGAAAGGTCCTCCTATGAGCAGTTCTTC CASSSLRLLVGERSSYEQFF
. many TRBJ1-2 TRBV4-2 TGTGCCACCTCGGAGGGCAGGGGAGACCTCTATGGCTACACCTTC CATSEGRGDLYGYTF
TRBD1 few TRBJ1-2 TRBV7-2 TGTGCCAGCAGCTTAGGGGACCTCACTCCGACAGGGTGGGGTAGTGGATACACCTTC CASSLGDLTPTGWGSGYTF
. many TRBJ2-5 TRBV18 TGTGCCAGCTCACCACCGAACAGTCAAGAGACCCAGTACTTC CASSPPNSQETQYF
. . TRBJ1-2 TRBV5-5 TGTGCGAGCACCTGGACGGGGGTTGGCTACCCCTTC CASTWTGVGYPF
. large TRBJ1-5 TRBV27 TGTGCCAGCAGCCAGGGCAGCGGGCAGCCCCAGCATTTT CASSQGSGQPQHF
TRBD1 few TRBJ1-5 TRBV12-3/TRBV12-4 TGTGCCAGCAGCCCGGAAGGTTTGGGACAGGGACATGCTGGCAATCAGCCCCAGCATTTT CASSPEGLGQGHAGNQPQHF
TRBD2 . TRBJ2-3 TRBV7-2 TGTGCCAGCAGCTCCTCACTAGCGGGGGGCAGCACATATACGCAGTATTTT CASSSSLAGGSTYTQYF
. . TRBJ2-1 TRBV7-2 TGTGCCAGCAGCAGGGTGAGGGGCTCCTACAATGAGCAGTTCTTC CASSRVRGSYNEQFF
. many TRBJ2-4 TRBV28 TGTGCCAGCGGGCTCGGGGTCACCAAAAACATTCAGTACTTC CASGLGVTKNIQYF
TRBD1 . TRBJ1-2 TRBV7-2 TGTGCCAGTAGCTTAGGGGACGTCAATCCGACAGGGTTGGGTATTGGCTACCCCTTC CASSLGDVNPTGLGIGYPF
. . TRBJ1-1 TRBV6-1 TGTGCCAGCGGGAAAGGGTGGGATGGCACTGAAGCTTTCTTT CASGKGWDGTEAFF
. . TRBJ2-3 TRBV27 TGTGACTGTCACGGAGATACGCAGGCTTTT CDCHGDTQAF
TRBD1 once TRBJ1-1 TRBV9 TGTGCCAGCAGCCCCCAACAGGGGTGGAACACAGAAGCTTTCTTT CASSPQQGWNTEAFF